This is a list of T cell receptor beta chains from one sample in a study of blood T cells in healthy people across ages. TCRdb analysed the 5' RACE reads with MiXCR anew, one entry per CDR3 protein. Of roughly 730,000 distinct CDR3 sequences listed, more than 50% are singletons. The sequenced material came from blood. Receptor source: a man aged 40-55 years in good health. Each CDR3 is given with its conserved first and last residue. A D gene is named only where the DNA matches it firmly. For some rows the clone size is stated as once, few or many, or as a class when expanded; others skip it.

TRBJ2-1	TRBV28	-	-	CASSFIIGHIYNERYF	TGTGCCAGCAGTTTTATCATCGGGCACATCTACAATGAGCGGTACTTC
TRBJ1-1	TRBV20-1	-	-	CSARAGTAEAFF	TGCAGTGCAAGGGCCGGGACGGCTGAAGCTTTCTTT
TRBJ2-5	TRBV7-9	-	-	CASSLGLGTVETQYF	TGTGCCAGCAGCTTAGGTCTAGGGACGGTCGAGACCCAGTACTTC
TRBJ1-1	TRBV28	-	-	CASTEGGEVTEAFF	TGTGCCAGCACCGAGGGGGGCGAGGTCACTGAAGCTTTCTTT
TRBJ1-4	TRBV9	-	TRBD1	CASSGDRDLEKLFF	TGTGCCAGCAGCGGCGACAGGGACCTTGAAAAACTGTTTTTT
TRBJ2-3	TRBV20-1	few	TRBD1	CSASGTVTDTQYF	TGCAGTGCCTCCGGGACAGTCACAGATACGCAGTATTTT
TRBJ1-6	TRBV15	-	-	CATSRGDGPIGPLHF	TGTGCCACCAGCAGGGGGGACGGCCCCATAGGGCCCCTCCACTTT
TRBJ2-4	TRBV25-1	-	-	CASSERGAKNIQYF	TGTGCCAGCAGTGAAAGAGGAGCCAAAAACATTCAGTACTTC
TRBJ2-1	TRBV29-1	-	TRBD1	CSGGTDRNEQFF	TGCAGCGGTGGGACAGACCGAAATGAGCAGTTCTTC
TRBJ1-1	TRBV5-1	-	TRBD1	CASSLAAGGVTMNTEAFF	TGCGCCAGCAGCTTGGCGGCAGGGGGTGTTACAATGAACACTGAAGCTTTCTTT
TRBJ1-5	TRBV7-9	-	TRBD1	CASSLDGYGTGSQPQHF	TGTGCCAGCAGCTTAGATGGATACGGGACAGGGAGTCAGCCCCAGCATTTT
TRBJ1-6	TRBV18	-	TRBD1	CASSPLQGGSSPLHF	TGTGCCAGCTCACCTCTTCAGGGGGGCAGTTCACCCCTCCACTTT
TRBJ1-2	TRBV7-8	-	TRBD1	CASSPMGQPSPLNGYTF	TGTGCCAGCAGCCCCATGGGACAGCCAAGCCCCCTTAACGGCTACACCTTC
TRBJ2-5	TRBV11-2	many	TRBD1	CASSSTGGQETQYF	TGTGCCAGCAGCTCAACAGGGGGCCAAGAGACCCAGTACTTC
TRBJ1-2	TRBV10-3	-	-	CAIRGGVRLPNYGYTF	TGTGCCATCAGAGGCGGAGTCCGTCTTCCTAACTATGGCTACACCTTC
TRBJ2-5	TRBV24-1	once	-	CATSDYTRGGETQYF	TGTGCCACCAGTGACTATACAAGGGGAGGCGAGACCCAGTACTTC
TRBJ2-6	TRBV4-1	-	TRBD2	CASSQKLAGSSGANVLTF	TGCGCCAGCAGCCAGAAACTAGCGGGGAGCTCTGGGGCCAACGTCCTGACTTTC
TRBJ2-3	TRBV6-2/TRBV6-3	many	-	CASSYGGAADTQYF	TGTGCCAGCAGTTACGGGGGGGCGGCAGATACGCAGTATTTT
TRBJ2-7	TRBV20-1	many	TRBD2	CSGMTSGSNNEQYF	TGCAGTGGGATGACTAGCGGGAGCAACAACGAGCAGTACTTC
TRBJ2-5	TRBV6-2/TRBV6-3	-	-	CASDVWGQRAPRTQYF	TGTGCCAGCGACGTCTGGGGGCAGAGGGCACCACGGACCCAGTACTTC
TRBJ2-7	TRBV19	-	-	CASAPYVYEQYF	TGTGCCAGTGCCCCCTATGTATACGAGCAGTACTTC
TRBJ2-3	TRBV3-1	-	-	CASSQDLSFRLDTQYF	TGTGCCAGCAGCCAAGATCTTTCGTTCCGCTTGGATACGCAGTATTTT
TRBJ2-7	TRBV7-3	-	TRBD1	CASSQGTGGVLQYF	TGTGCCAGCAGCCAAGGGACAGGGGGTGTACTTCAGTACTTC
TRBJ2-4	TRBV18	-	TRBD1	CASSPKETGGFNIQYF	TGTGCCAGCTCACCTAAGGAGACAGGGGGCTTCAACATTCAGTACTTC
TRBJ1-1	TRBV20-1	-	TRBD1	CSARAGGGTEAFF	TGCAGTGCTAGGGCAGGGGGAGGAACTGAAGCTTTCTTT
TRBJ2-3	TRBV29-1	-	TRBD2	CSVEIAGVSRTQYF	TGCAGCGTTGAAATAGCGGGAGTGTCTCGTACGCAGTATTTT
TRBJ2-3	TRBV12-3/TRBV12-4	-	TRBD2	CASSYPTSGRLGTDTQYF	TGTGCCAGCAGTTACCCGACTAGCGGGAGACTCGGCACAGATACGCAGTATTTT
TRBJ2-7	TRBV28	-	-	CASSLDLGGEAYEQYF	TGTGCCAGCAGTCTCGATCTAGGAGGCGAGGCCTACGAGCAGTACTTC
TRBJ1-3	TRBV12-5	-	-	CASGLVGNTIYF	TGTGCTAGTGGCCTGGTGGGAAACACCATATATTTT
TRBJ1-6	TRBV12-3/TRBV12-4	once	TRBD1	CASSLALDGTGARSPLHF	TGTGCCAGCAGTTTAGCGCTGGATGGAACAGGGGCAAGGTCACCCCTCCACTTT
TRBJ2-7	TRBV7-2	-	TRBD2	CASSEAGGPYEQYF	TGTGCCAGCAGCGAAGCGGGAGGGCCCTACGAGCAGTACTTC
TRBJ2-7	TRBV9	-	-	CASSEGQTKEQYF	TGTGCCAGCAGCGAGGGACAAACGAAAGAGCAGTACTTC
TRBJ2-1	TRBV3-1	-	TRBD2	CASSQDLLAGVYNEQFF	TGTGCCAGCAGCCAAGATTTGCTAGCGGGAGTCTATAATGAGCAGTTCTTC
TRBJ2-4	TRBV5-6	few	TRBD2	CASSARPATSGREYF	TGTGCCAGCAGCGCCCGACCCGCAACTAGCGGCAGGGAGTACTTC
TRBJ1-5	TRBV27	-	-	CASSFLANQPQHF	TGTGCCAGCAGTTTCTTAGCAAATCAGCCCCAGCATTTT
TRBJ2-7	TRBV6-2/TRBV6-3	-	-	CASSSTFRSLPDEQYF	TGTGCCAGCAGTTCTACGTTTAGGTCCCTTCCGGACGAGCAGTACTTC
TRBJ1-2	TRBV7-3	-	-	CASSLGGADGYTF	TGTGCCAGCAGCTTAGGGGGAGCCGATGGCTACACCTTC
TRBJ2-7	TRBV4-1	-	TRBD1	CASSLGQGENYEQYF	TGCGCCAGCAGCCTTGGACAGGGGGAGAACTACGAGCAGTACTTC
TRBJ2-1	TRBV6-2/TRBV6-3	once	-	CASSHQDEQFF	TGTGCCAGCAGTCATCAGGATGAGCAGTTCTTC
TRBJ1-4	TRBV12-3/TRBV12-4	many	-	CASIEGSSGEKLFF	TGTGCCAGCATCGAAGGGTCCAGTGGTGAAAAACTGTTTTTT
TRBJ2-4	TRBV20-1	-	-	CSVVTGDFGPREQYF	TGCAGTGTGGTCACGGGGGACTTCGGGCCCCGGGAGCAGTACTTC
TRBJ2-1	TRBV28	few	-	CASSLGPHNEQFF	TGTGCCAGCAGTTTGGGCCCACACAATGAGCAGTTCTTC
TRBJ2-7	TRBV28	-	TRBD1	CASRNRDRVYEQYF	TGTGCCAGCAGGAACCGGGACAGGGTTTACGAGCAGTACTTC
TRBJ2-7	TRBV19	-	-	CASSIEAGQIYEQYF	TGTGCCAGTAGTATAGAAGCGGGACAGATCTACGAGCAGTACTTC
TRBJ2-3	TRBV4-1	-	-	CASSQLWTADTQYF	TGCGCCAGCAGCCAACTGTGGACGGCGGATACGCAGTATTTT
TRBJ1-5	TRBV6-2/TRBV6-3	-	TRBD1	CASSYRTGEEQPQHF	TGTGCCAGCAGTTACCGGACAGGGGAAGAACAGCCCCAGCATTTT
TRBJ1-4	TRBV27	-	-	CASSDRGVSEKLFF	TGTGCCAGCAGTGACCGGGGGGTTAGTGAAAAACTGTTTTTT
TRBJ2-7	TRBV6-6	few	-	CASMVSGEQYF	TGTGCCAGCATGGTTAGCGGCGAGCAGTACTTC
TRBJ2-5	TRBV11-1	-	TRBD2	CASRITGTTETQYF	TGTGCCAGCAGGATAACCGGGACTACGGAGACCCAGTACTTC
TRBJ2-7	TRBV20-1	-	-	CSASLGTSPYEQYF	TGCAGTGCTAGTCTCGGGACCAGCCCCTACGAGCAGTACTTC